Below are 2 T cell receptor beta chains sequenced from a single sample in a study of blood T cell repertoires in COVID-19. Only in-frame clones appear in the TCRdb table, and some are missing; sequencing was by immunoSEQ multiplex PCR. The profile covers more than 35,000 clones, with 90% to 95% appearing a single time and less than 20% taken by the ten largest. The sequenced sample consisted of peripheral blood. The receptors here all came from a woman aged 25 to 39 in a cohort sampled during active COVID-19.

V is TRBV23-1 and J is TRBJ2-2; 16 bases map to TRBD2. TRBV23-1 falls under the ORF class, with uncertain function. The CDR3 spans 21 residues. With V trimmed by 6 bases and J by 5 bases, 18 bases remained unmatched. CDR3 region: CASSRPGTSGRASGVTGELFF. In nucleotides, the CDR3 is TGCGCCAGCAGCCGACCCGGGACTAGCGGGAGGGCCAGCGGAGTGACCGGGGAGCTGTTTTTT.

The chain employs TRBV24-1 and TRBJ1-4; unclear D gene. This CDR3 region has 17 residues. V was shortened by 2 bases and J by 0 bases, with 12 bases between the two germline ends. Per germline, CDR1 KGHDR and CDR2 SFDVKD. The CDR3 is CATSDYSRGATNEKLFF. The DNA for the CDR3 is TGTGCCACCAGTGATTATTCCCGGGGAGCAACTAATGAAAAACTGTTTTTT.